What follows are 27 T cell receptor beta chains derived from one specimen sequenced in a study of low-dose radiotherapy and immunotherapy resistance in tumors. Covering alpha and beta chains, TRAV- and TRBV-specific primers were used for the first-strand cDNA. Both a constant-region primer and a V-primer adapter served to amplify TCRs across roughly 22 PCR cycles. MiXCR, run by TCRdb on the reads, gives a single entry per CDR3 protein. The table lists approximately 14,000 distinct CDR3 sequences, around 75% of them singletons. These receptor sequences come from a human donor with advanced metastatic prostate, ovarian, gallbladder or colorectal cancer (not recorded which). This table probably holds off-target reads from a library built for another chain.

J is TRBJ2-5 and V is TRBV7-9; possibly TRBD2 for D (5 bases). Germline V gene data show CDR1 as SEHNR and CDR2 as FQNEAQ (reference sequence). The germline V and J ends were trimmed by 4 bases and 5 bases, with 11 bases remaining between them. This CDR3 has 13 residues. The CDR3 bases are TGTGCCAGCAGCTCAGAGCGGCTGGAGACCCAGTACTTC. Translation gives CASSSERLETQYF.

Concerning this clonotype itself: An end of the junction does not agree with germline; a read error may underlie this. This chain joins TRBV27 and TRBJ1-1; no clear D. Germline lookup yields CDR1 MNHEY and CDR2 SMNVEV (reference sequence). The CDR3 spans 11 residues. This CDR3 is CASSLGLSPYF. CDR3 sequence (DNA): TGTGCCAGCAGTTTGGGTTTATCCCCTTATTTT.

The genes are TRBV27 and TRBJ1-1; D remains ambiguous. The V and J ends lost 4 bases and 1 base respectively, with 19 bases between them. In germline, CDR1 is MNHEY, CDR2 SMNVEV (reference sequence). The CDR3 spans 17 residues. Here the CDR3 reads CASSSRSLNFWNTEAFF. For the CDR3, the DNA is TGTGCCAGCAGTTCCCGTAGCCTTAATTTTTGGAACACTGAAGCTTTCTTT.

The chain couples TRBV29-1 to TRBJ2-5; 7 positions agree with TRBD2. Germline-derived CDR1 and CDR2 are SQVTM and ANQGSEA. The CDR3 has 13 amino acids. V lost 6 bases, J lost 2 bases, and 6 bases stayed unmatched. The CDR3 region is CSVRPAGQETQYF. The CDR3, as DNA: TGCAGCGTAAGGCCAGCGGGACAAGAGACCCAGTACTTC.

V gene TRBV20-1 combines with J gene TRBJ1-5; D is ambiguous. V was clipped by 0 bases and J by 1 base, with 7 bases between them. Germline V CDR1 and CDR2: DFQATT, SNEGSKA (reference sequence). CDR3 length: 14 amino acids. The CDR3: CSARDVGSNQPQHF. The CDR3 DNA sequence: TGCAGTGCTAGAGATGTCGGCAGCAATCAGCCCCAGCATTTT.

The rearrangement links TRBV2 to TRBJ1-1, with D uncertain. There are 15 residues in the CDR3. CDR1 and CDR2 from the germline V gene are SNHLY and FYNNEI. The V end lost 3 bases, the J end lost 0 bases, and 11 bases lay between the germline ends. CDR3 sequence: CASSEIGWVNTEAFF. The CDR3 nucleotides are TGTGCCAGCAGTGAGATCGGCTGGGTGAACACTGAAGCTTTCTTT.

The chain employs TRBV12-3 or TRBV12-4 and TRBJ1-1, with 10 positions matching TRBD1. The CDR3 is made up of 15 amino acids. J gave up 1 base and V 8 bases, and 7 bases lay outside the gene matches. The CDR3 DNA reads TGTGCCAGCGGACCCAGGGACAGGGGGAACACTGAAGCTTTCTTT. This translates into CASGPRDRGNTEAFF.

A single count supports this clonotype. The chain carries TRBV5-6 and TRBJ2-5; 7 bases fit TRBD2. Germline lookup yields CDR1 SGHDT and CDR2 YYEEEE. The CDR3 has 13 amino acids. The V segment lost 2 bases and the J segment 5 bases; nucleotides outside the gene matches: 3. CDR3 nucleotides: TGTGCCAGCAGCTTCGGGGGAGGGGAGACCCAGTACTTC. It is translated as CASSFGGGETQYF.

This clonotype was observed a handful of times. V is TRBV3-1 and J is TRBJ1-1, with D uncertain. The V gene lost 4 bases and the J gene lost 6 bases, with 12 bases spanning the gap. The CDR3 length is 13 residues. Germline-derived CDR1 and CDR2 are LGHDT and YNNKEL (reference sequence). CDR3 DNA sequence: TGTGCCAGCAGCCCTACCGAGCCGTCTGAAGCTTTCTTT. As protein: CASSPTEPSEAFF.

The genes are TRBV29-1 and TRBJ2-3, with 9 bases matching TRBD1. CDR1 is SQVTM and CDR2 is ANQGSEA in the germline V gene. Trimming cost V 2 bases and J 5 bases; bases outside gene matches: 5. The CDR3 runs to 14 residues. The CDR3 is CSVENRGQVDTQYF. DNA of the CDR3: TGCAGCGTTGAAAACAGGGGGCAAGTAGATACGCAGTATTTT.

V gene TRBV18 combines with J gene TRBJ2-3; 9 nucleotides align to TRBD1. V trimming: 3 bases; J trimming: 3 bases; junction bases outside the gene matches: 10. This CDR3 has 17 residues. Germline values: CDR1 KGHSH, CDR2 LQKENI. The CDR3 region has the DNA TGTGCCAGCTCACCTACCCCCCAGACAGGGGGTACAGATACGCAGTATTTT. It encodes CASSPTPQTGGTDTQYF. Filled out from reference TRBV18 and TRBJ2-3, the complete variable domain reads NAGVMQNPRHLVRRRGQEARLRCSPMKGHSHVYWYRQLPEEGLKFMVYLQKENIIDESGMPKERFSAEFPKEGPSILRIQQVVRGDSAAYFCASSPTPQTGGTDTQYFGPGTRLTVL.

The chain is built from TRBV5-4 and TRBJ2-5; 11 bases agree with TRBD2. The CDR3 has 15 amino acids. The V segment lost 0 bases and the J segment 4 bases; nucleotides outside the gene matches: 2. The germline gives CDR1 SGHNT, CDR2 YYREEE (reference sequence). This CDR3 reads CASSLDGLAGETQYF. Here the CDR3 DNA reads TGTGCCAGCAGCTTGGATGGACTAGCGGGAGAGACCCAGTACTTC. Filled out from reference TRBV5-4 and TRBJ2-5, the complete variable domain reads ETGVTQSPTHLIKTRGQQVTLRCSSQSGHNTVSWYQQALGQGPQFIFQYYREEENGRGNFPPRFSGLQFPNYSSELNVNALELDDSALYLCASSLDGLAGETQYFGPGTRLLVL.

This sequence joins TRBV5-1 and TRBJ2-6; no clear D gene. With 2 bases removed from V and 0 bases from J, the gap between germline ends came to 6 bases. Per germline, CDR1 SGHRS and CDR2 YFSETQ. The CDR3 totals 15 residues. CDR3 in amino acids: CASSLRGSGANVLTF. In DNA form, the CDR3 reads TGCGCCAGCAGCTTAAGAGGCTCTGGGGCCAACGTCCTGACTTTC.

V is TRBV15 and J is TRBJ2-3; 16 bases fit TRBD2. Germline CDR1 is LNHNV and CDR2 is YYDKDF (reference sequence). The CDR3 length is 18 residues. The V gene end was trimmed by 5 bases and the J gene end by 5 bases; junction bases not matched to a gene: 10. CDR3 coding DNA: TGTGCCACCAGCCGTGGGACTAGCGGGGGGGCCGGTGAAGATACGCAGTATTTT. It translates to CATSRGTSGGAGEDTQYF.

CDR3 region: CASSYSQGGPYEQYF. In DNA, the CDR3 is TGTGCCAGCAGTTACTCACAGGGAGGCCCCTACGAGCAGTACTTC. This chain joins TRBV6-2 or TRBV6-3 and TRBJ2-7; D possibly uses TRBD1 or TRBD2 (6 bases each). Germline lookup yields CDR1 MNHEY and CDR2 SVGEGT. V lost 0 bases, J lost 2 bases, and 11 bases lay in between. CDR3 size: 15 residues.

The CDR3 region is CASSQGQGEETQYF. In DNA form, the CDR3 reads TGTGCCAGCAGCCAGGGGCAGGGAGAAGAGACCCAGTACTTC. The J gene is TRBJ2-5, the V gene TRBV3-1; D tentatively reads TRBD1 or TRBD2 (5 bases each). The length of the CDR3 is 14 residues. Germline V gene sequence: CDR1 LGHDT, CDR2 YNNKEL (reference sequence). V shed 3 bases and J shed 3 bases, with 11 bases lying between them.

The chain employs TRBV7-6 and TRBJ1-4, with 7 bases lining up with TRBD1. V shed 5 bases, J shed 8 bases, and the junction held 8 bases outside the gene matches. The CDR3 contains 14 residues. Germline CDR1 reads SGHVS; CDR2 reads FNYEAQ. The CDR3 nucleotides are TGTGCCAGCAGCGTGGAGACAGGGTGGGAAAAACTGTTTTTT. Its protein is CASSVETGWEKLFF.

The V gene is TRBV6-6, the J gene TRBJ1-1; D unclear. Trimming shortened V by 4 bases and J by 2 bases, and 8 bases separated the two germline ends. CDR3 length: 13 residues. Germline V gives CDR1 MNHNY, CDR2 SVGAGI (reference sequence). The CDR3 region has the DNA TGTGCCAGCAGTTGGGCCGCAAACACTGAAGCTTTCTTT. Translating gives CASSWAANTEAFF.

For the CDR3, the DNA is TGTGCCAGCAGTGAAAGTGGGGTGGATGAAAAACTGTTTTTT. This translates into CASSESGVDEKLFF. The chain has TRBV2 and TRBJ1-4, with unresolved D. The CDR3 runs to 14 residues. Germline CDR1 is SNHLY and CDR2 is FYNNEI. The V and J ends lost 2 bases and 6 bases respectively, with 10 bases between them.

This rearrangement joins TRBV2 to TRBJ2-3, with 7 positions matching TRBD2. V was clipped by 4 bases and J by 0 bases; unmatched bases: 7. CDR3 size: 16 residues. Germline lookup yields CDR1 SNHLY and CDR2 FYNNEI. The CDR3 protein is CASSGWAGESTDTQYF. CDR3 DNA sequence: TGTGCCAGCAGTGGGTGGGCGGGGGAAAGCACAGATACGCAGTATTTT.

The chain has TRBV9 and TRBJ2-3, with a tentative D call TRBD1 (5 bases). CDR3 size: 13 residues. V was shortened by 0 bases and J by 6 bases, with 8 bases between the two germline ends. Germline values: CDR1 SGDLS, CDR2 YYNGEE. CDR3 region: CASSVVGADTQYF. In DNA form, the CDR3 reads TGTGCCAGCAGCGTAGTAGGGGCGGATACGCAGTATTTT.

The chain uses TRBV6-1 and TRBJ2-5; D is perhaps TRBD1 or TRBD2 (6 bases each). V lost 5 bases and J lost 7, with 14 bases in between. Per the germline V gene, CDR1 is MNHNS and CDR2 is SASEGT. The CDR3 sequence is 13 residues long. The CDR3 loop is CASSTGLGGTQYF. CDR3 DNA: TGTGCCAGCAGTACAGGGCTGGGGGGGACCCAGTACTTC.

V gene TRBV7-8 combines with J gene TRBJ1-2; 7 nucleotides line up with TRBD1. CDR1 and CDR2 (germline): SGHVS, FQNEAQ. The CDR3 totals 16 residues. The V gene end was trimmed by 4 bases and the J gene end by 4 bases; junction bases not matched to a gene: 12. DNA of the CDR3: TGTGCCAGCAGCTCCTTCGACCGGGACAGCCTCTATGGCTACACCTTC. Protein product: CASSSFDRDSLYGYTF.

V usage is TRBV11-2 and J usage is TRBJ2-5, with D possibly matching TRBD2 (6 bases). The CDR3 length is 13 residues. Deletions cut 5 bases from V and 4 bases from J, with 11 bases between. Germline-derived CDR1 and CDR2 are SGHAT and FQNNGV. CDR3 bases: TGTGCCAGCAGCGCTTTAGCGGTAGAGACCCAGTACTTC. As protein: CASSALAVETQYF.

The chain couples TRBV6-1 to TRBJ2-3, with 8 bases that match TRBD2. V lost 3 bases to trimming and J lost 0 bases; unmatched junction nucleotides: 2. This CDR3 comprises 15 residues. Germline V lookup: CDR1 MNHNS, CDR2 SASEGT. The CDR3 protein is CASSDERGSTDTQYF. For the CDR3, the DNA is TGTGCCAGCAGTGATGAGCGGGGGAGCACAGATACGCAGTATTTT.

The gene calls are TRBV6-2 or TRBV6-3 and TRBJ2-7; D not certain. This CDR3 has 15 amino acids. With 3 bases removed from V and 2 bases from J, the gap between germline ends came to 14 bases. CDR1 MNHEY and CDR2 SVGEGT come from the germline V gene. CDR3 coding DNA: TGTGCCAGCAGTTATAAGTTCGGCAGAGCCTACGAGCAGTACTTC. The encoded protein is CASSYKFGRAYEQYF.

This rearrangement joins TRBV24-1 to TRBJ2-3; no reliable D call. Germline CDR1 reads KGHDR; CDR2 reads SFDVKD. The CDR3 loop spans 14 amino acids. The ends were cut back, 7 bases at V and 2 bases at J, with 12 bases in the middle. This CDR3 reads CATSQNRDTDTQYF. The DNA for the CDR3 is TGTGCCACCAGCCAAAACAGAGACACAGATACGCAGTATTTT.